This T cell receptor beta chain was retrieved from a study of cytomegalovirus exposure and HLA in healthy donors. Study-level background: A subsequent analysis stated that the roughly 130 validation repertoires were run on the same platform as the 600 to 750 first-cohort repertoires. Findings and caveats of the study: The investigators catalogued some 150 TCR beta chains as cytomegalovirus-associated. Some public TCRs appeared in many individuals, while most sequences were rare.

TCRdb keeps only in-frame clones here, not all; method: immunoSEQ multiplex PCR. The data contain approximately 150,000 clones, 85% of them singletons. The validation cohort, a group of roughly 120 subjects, included the donors and was separate from the roughly 670-subject first cohort. Concerning this clone itself: No antigen is known for it.

V was shortened by 3 bases and J by 4 bases, with 11 bases between the two germline ends. The CDR3 contains 14 residues. The sequence was collected from a man aged 30 to 45 in good health and CMV-seropositive. The chain combines TRBV23-1 with TRBJ2-3, with D possibly TRBD1 on 5 matching bases. TRBV23-1 is an ORF for which the function is uncertain. Sequenced: PBMCs. DNA of the CDR3: TGCGCCAGCAGTCACCCACAGGTCCCAGATACGCAGTATTTT. Encoded protein: CASSHPQVPDTQYF.